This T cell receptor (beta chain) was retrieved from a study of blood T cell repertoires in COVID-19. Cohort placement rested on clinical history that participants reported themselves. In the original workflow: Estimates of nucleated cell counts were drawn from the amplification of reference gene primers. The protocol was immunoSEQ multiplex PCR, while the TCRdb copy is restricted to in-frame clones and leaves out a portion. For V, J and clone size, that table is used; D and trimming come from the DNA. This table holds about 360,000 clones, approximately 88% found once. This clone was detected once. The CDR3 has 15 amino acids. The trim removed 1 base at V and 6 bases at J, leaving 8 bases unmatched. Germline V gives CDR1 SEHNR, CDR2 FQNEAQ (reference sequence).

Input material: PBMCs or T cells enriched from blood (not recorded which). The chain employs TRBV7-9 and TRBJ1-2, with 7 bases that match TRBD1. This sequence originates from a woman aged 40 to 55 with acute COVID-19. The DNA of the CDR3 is TGTGCCAGCAGCTTAGGGGACAGCCTGGCCCATGGCTACACCTTC. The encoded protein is CASSLGDSLAHGYTF.